Shown below are 13 T cell receptor beta chains from a single sample sequenced in a study of T cell repertoires in cytomegalovirus infection. In TCRdb, the reads were re-called with MiXCR into one record per CDR3 protein. This sample has fewer than 250,000 distinct CDR3 sequences, with over 9% found just once. Sequenced material: PBMCs. The source is a human donor in good health (CMV status not recorded). Some clones in this sample may be carry-over from other donors' samples.

This clonotype was counted ten times or more. The genes are TRBV4-3 and TRBJ2-4, with 7 positions matching TRBD2. Germline V CDR1 and CDR2: LGHNA, YSLEER. There are 15 residues in the CDR3. Germline trimming cut 0 bases from V and 8 bases from J; bases unmatched to any gene: 7. CDR3 residues: CASSQDRGRGDIQYF. As DNA, the CDR3 is TGCGCCAGCAGCCAAGATAGAGGGAGGGGAGACATTCAGTACTTC.

This clonotype was counted many times. The chain links TRBV11-3 to TRBJ2-7; the D gene is possibly TRBD2 (5 bases). This CDR3 has 14 residues. V lost 5 bases, J lost 6 bases, and 17 bases lay in between. Germline assignment: CDR1 SGHNT and CDR2 YENEEA. The CDR3 sequence: CASSRDPRSGEQYF. CDR3 DNA sequence: TGTGCCAGCAGCCGGGATCCCCGATCCGGCGAGCAGTACTTC.

Many counts were recorded for this clonotype. This rearrangement joins TRBV7-3 to TRBJ2-7; 7 bases are shared with TRBD1. CDR3 length: 13 amino acids. J gave up 5 bases and V 2 bases, and 3 bases lay outside the gene matches. The germline CDR1 and CDR2 sequences are SGHTA and FQGTGA. The CDR3 DNA sequence: TGTGCCAGCAGCTTAGAGGGGGCAGACGAGCAGTACTTC. Protein product: CASSLEGADEQYF.

The V gene is TRBV20-1, the J gene TRBJ2-5, with 9 bases aligning to TRBD1. Trimming removed 0 bases from V and 5 bases from J; junction bases left unmatched: 7. The CDR3 has 15 amino acids. Germline V gene data show CDR1 as DFQATT and CDR2 as SNEGSKA (reference sequence). This CDR3 is CSARDPGTGLETQYF. DNA for the CDR3: TGCAGTGCTAGAGATCCGGGGACAGGGTTGGAGACCCAGTACTTC.

The J gene is TRBJ2-7, the V gene TRBV7-9; 7 nucleotides line up with TRBD1. Germline loops: CDR1 SEHNR, CDR2 FQNEAQ (reference sequence). The V gene end was trimmed by 7 bases and the J gene end by 3 bases; junction bases not matched to a gene: 9. This CDR3 has 14 residues. The CDR3 spells CASTFQGVIYEQYF. In nucleotides, the CDR3 is TGTGCCAGCACCTTTCAGGGGGTTATCTACGAGCAGTACTTC.

This clonotype was counted at least ten times. The chain links TRBV19 to TRBJ2-7, with unresolved D. V was shortened by 6 bases and J by 7 bases, with 19 bases between the two germline ends. The CDR3 has 14 residues. Germline V gene data show CDR1 as LNHDA and CDR2 as SQIVND (reference sequence). CDR3 sequence reads: CASSTRQGRREQYF. CDR3 bases: TGTGCCAGTAGCACCAGACAAGGCAGAAGGGAGCAGTACTTC.

The sample holds a few counts of this clonotype. The chain is built from TRBV28 and TRBJ1-6; TRBD1 matches at 10 bases. V dropped 8 bases and J dropped 10; count of bases not matched to a gene: 5. The CDR3 is 13 amino acids. Germline V gene data show CDR1 as MDHEN and CDR2 as SYDVKM. The CDR3 region has the DNA TGTGCCAGCTGGGGGACAGGGGTGTCACCCCTCCACTTT. It encodes CASWGTGVSPLHF.

This clonotype was observed many times. This chain links TRBV6-1 with TRBJ2-3, with TRBD1 matching 9 bases. CDR1 MNHNS and CDR2 SASEGT come from the germline V gene. The trim removed 6 bases at V and 4 bases at J, leaving 8 bases unmatched. The CDR3 is 15 amino acids. The DNA for the CDR3 is TGTGCCAGCAGCACGGGACAGGGTTCGGCAGATACGCAGTATTTT. Translated: CASSTGQGSADTQYF.

The J gene is TRBJ1-4, the V gene TRBV5-1; tentative D call: TRBD1 (6 bases). Trimming cost V 2 bases and J 8 bases, with 16 bases left between them. Germline V lookup: CDR1 SGHRS, CDR2 YFSETQ. This CDR3 region has 15 residues. CDR3 residues: CASSFEQGPLEKLFF. CDR3 DNA sequence: TGCGCCAGCAGCTTTGAACAGGGACCGTTAGAAAAACTGTTTTTT. Looking up the rest from reference TRBV5-1 and TRBJ1-4 gives the full variable domain: KAGVTQTPRYLIKTRGQQVTLSCSPISGHRSVSWYQQTPGQGLQFLFEYFSETQRNKGNFPGRFSGRQFSNSRSEMNVSTLELGDSALYLCASSFEQGPLEKLFFGSGTQLSVL.

This clonotype was picked up many times. The rearrangement links TRBV28 to TRBJ1-4; D not certain. The germline V gene encodes CDR1 MDHEN and CDR2 SYDVKM. The CDR3 totals 14 residues. The V end was cut by 6 bases, the J end by 12 bases, with 20 bases between. CDR3 residues: CASRPPRGPGELFF. CDR3 coding DNA: TGTGCCAGCAGGCCTCCCCGAGGACCTGGGGAACTGTTTTTT.

This clonotype was recorded at least ten times. V gene TRBV12-5 combines with J gene TRBJ2-1; 8 positions match TRBD2. There are 16 residues in the CDR3. V trimming: 6 bases; J trimming: 1 base; junction bases outside the gene matches: 8. Germline assignment: CDR1 LGHNT and CDR2 FRNRAP. CDR3 protein: CASGTTSGRSYNEQFF. The CDR3 DNA reads TGTGCTAGTGGCACCACTAGCGGCCGGTCCTACAATGAGCAGTTCTTC.

This clonotype has just a few counts. The chain uses TRBV19 and TRBJ2-7, with no clear D. Per the germline V gene, CDR1 is LNHDA and CDR2 is SQIVND (reference sequence). Trimming stripped 4 bases from V and 4 bases from J, with 8 bases between. The CDR3 sequence is 12 residues long. CDR3 DNA: TGTGCCAGTAGTAGTCCGGGTTACGAGCAGTACTTC. As protein: CASSSPGYEQYF.

In its sample, this clonotype was seen once. A read error is possible here, since a much larger clone lies one base away. V usage is TRBV12-3 or TRBV12-4 and J usage is TRBJ1-2; possibly TRBD1 for D (5 bases). The CDR3 has 14 residues. CDR3 amino acids: CASSLIQGGYGHTF. CDR3 in DNA: TGTGCCAGCAGTTTAATCCAGGGAGGCTATGGCCACACCTTC.